The 20 T cell receptor beta chains given below trace back to one sample, sequenced in a study of shared clonotypes between healthy human individuals. Sequencing was performed with immunoSEQ multiplex PCR; in TCRdb, only in-frame clones are kept and a portion is missing. The sample lists hundreds of thousands of clones, around 79% seen once, with about 12% in the top ten. The sequencing input was PBMCs. Every receptor here comes from a woman between 35 and 50 years old in good health. Some clones in this sample may be carry-over from other donors' samples.

This chain joins TRBV11-2 and TRBJ2-7, with 7 bases fitting TRBD2. V lost 1 base to trimming and J lost 3 bases; unmatched junction nucleotides: 6. Germline CDR1 reads SGHAT; CDR2 reads FQNNGV. The CDR3 extends over 15 amino acids. The CDR3 reads CASSLALAGHYEQYF. The CDR3 DNA sequence: TGTGCCAGCAGCTTAGCATTAGCGGGCCACTACGAGCAGTACTTC.

V gene TRBV18 combines with J gene TRBJ1-5; D ambiguous. The V end was cut by 3 bases, the J end by 2 bases, with 14 bases between. Looked up from germline, CDR1 is KGHSH and CDR2 is LQKENI. The CDR3 totals 16 residues. The CDR3 bases are TGTGCCAGCTCACCTGCAGGCCCCGGGGGCAATCAGCCCCAGCATTTT. The encoded protein is CASSPAGPGGNQPQHF.

In regard to this clone: Given the absence of the conserved phenylalanine or tryptophan at the CDR3 end, a read error is likely. The DNA is omitted, as the CDR3 cannot be located on it reliably, and the CDR3 follows TCRdb's listing. The V call is TRBV29-1, the J call TRBJ1-1; the table's D call of TRBD1 was not tested on the DNA. CDR1 and CDR2 (germline): SQVTM, ANQGSEA. Including both end residues, the CDR3 is 10 amino acids long. CDR3 sequence reads: CSVEDRDRKL.

On this clone: Other DNA sequences of this sample code for an identical CDR3. This rearrangement joins TRBV6-1 to TRBJ2-5, with 14 bases identical to TRBD2. Trimming removed 4 bases from V and 5 bases from J; junction bases left unmatched: 3. Looked up from germline, CDR1 is MNHNS and CDR2 is SASEGT. The CDR3 runs to 15 residues. CDR3 in DNA: TGTGCCAGCAGTGGACTAGCGGGAGGGGGGGAGACCCAGTACTTC. Its protein product is CASSGLAGGGETQYF.

V gene TRBV9 combines with J gene TRBJ2-3; D gene unclear. The germline V and J ends were trimmed by 3 bases and 0 bases, with 17 bases remaining between them. The CDR3 is 17 residues long. Germline V gene data show CDR1 as SGDLS and CDR2 as YYNGEE. The CDR3 sequence: CASSDPRRGASTDTQYF. The CDR3 nucleotides read TGTGCCAGCAGCGATCCCCGTCGCGGAGCTAGCACAGATACGCAGTATTTT. Filled out from reference TRBV9 and TRBJ2-3, the complete variable domain reads DSGVTQTPKHLITATGQRVTLRCSPRSGDLSVYWYQQSLDQGLQFLIQYYNGEERAKGNILERFSAQQFPDLHSELNLSSLELGDSALYFCASSDPRRGASTDTQYFGPGTRLTVL.

The chain links TRBV18 to TRBJ2-1; D possibly corresponds to TRBD2 (6 bases). Trimming pared 4 bases from V and 8 bases from J, leaving 12 bases between. CDR1 and CDR2 (germline): KGHSH, LQKENI. The CDR3 has 13 residues. This chain's CDR3 is CASSLLGDYEQFF. CDR3 nucleotide sequence: TGTGCCAGCTCACTACTGGGGGACTATGAGCAGTTCTTC.

The rearrangement links TRBV7-9 to TRBJ2-7; 9 nucleotides align to TRBD1. Germline V gene data show CDR1 as SEHNR and CDR2 as FQNEAQ (reference sequence). Trimming removed 5 bases from V and 4 bases from J; junction bases left unmatched: 6. This CDR3 has 14 residues. CDR3 loop: CASSVGTGTYEQYF. In DNA, the CDR3 is TGTGCCAGCAGCGTCGGGACAGGGACATACGAGCAGTACTTC.

This clone showed up just once. The V call is TRBV10-3, the J call TRBJ2-6, with D possibly TRBD1 on 7 matching bases. The CDR3 spans 17 residues. Germline lookup yields CDR1 ENHRY and CDR2 SYGVKD. Trimming pared 10 bases from V and 0 bases from J, leaving 19 bases between. The CDR3 nucleotides read TGTGCCACCAGAAGACAGGGAGGTGTCTCTGGGGCCAACGTCCTGACTTTC. As protein: CATRRQGGVSGANVLTF.

J is TRBJ1-2 and V is TRBV6-5, with no clear D. Germline V CDR1 and CDR2: MNHEY, SVGAGI. The CDR3 runs 14 residues. The V end was cut by 6 bases, the J end by 4 bases, with 15 bases between. In nucleotides, the CDR3 is TGTGCCAGCAGATCTGTAGGGAGGCCCTATGGCTACACCTTC. Amino acid sequence: CASRSVGRPYGYTF.

This sequence joins TRBV7-8 and TRBJ2-4; D is unresolved. V lost 2 bases to trimming and J lost 9 bases, with 11 bases between them. The CDR3 loop spans 13 amino acids. CDR1 is SGHVS, CDR2 FQNEAQ, per germline. This CDR3 is CASSLSFGRIQYF. The DNA of the CDR3 is TGTGCCAGCAGCTTATCCTTTGGCCGCATTCAGTACTTC. The full variable domain, with the rest looked up from reference TRBV7-8 and TRBJ2-4, is GAGVSQSPRYKVAKRGQDVALRCDPISGHVSLFWYQQALGQGPEFLTYFQNEAQLDKSGLPSDRFFAERPEGSVSTLKIQRTQQEDSAVYLCASSLSFGRIQYFGAGTRLSVL.

The CDR3 protein is CASSLRLAGGITSYNEQFF. The DNA for the CDR3 is TGTGCCAGCAGCTTACGGCTAGCGGGAGGCATTACATCCTACAATGAGCAGTTCTTC. The chain joins TRBV11-2 to TRBJ2-1; 11 bases are shared with TRBD2. The CDR3 spans 19 residues. Germline V gene lookup returns CDR1 SGHAT and CDR2 FQNNGV. After removal of 2 bases from V and 1 base from J, the junction contained 10 bases not matched to a gene.

The chain joins TRBV11-2 to TRBJ2-5, with TRBD1 as a possible D gene (8 bases). CDR3 length equals 16 residues. Trimming took 4 bases from V and 4 from J, leaving 19 bases between them. Germline assignment: CDR1 SGHAT and CDR2 FQNNGV. Here the CDR3 reads CASSSPDRGGGETQYF. CDR3 sequence (DNA): TGTGCCAGCAGCTCCCCCGACAGGGGCGGGGGAGAGACCCAGTACTTC.

The V call is TRBV10-2, the J call TRBJ2-3; 7 bases fit TRBD2. The J segment lost 3 bases and the V segment lost 7 bases, leaving 7 bases of the junction unmatched. Germline V gene data show CDR1 as WSHSY and CDR2 as SAAADI. The CDR3 runs 14 residues. The CDR3 DNA is TGCGCCAGCAAGGCGGGAGTAAGTACAGATACGCAGTATTTT. This sequence encodes CASKAGVSTDTQYF.

The gene calls are TRBV11-2 and TRBJ2-5, with 7 bases matching TRBD2. Germline V gives CDR1 SGHAT, CDR2 FQNNGV. CDR3 length: 13 amino acids. V dropped 5 bases and J dropped 0; count of bases not matched to a gene: 0. The CDR3 DNA follows: TGTGCCAGCAGCCGGGGGGACCAAGAGACCCAGTACTTC. Translation: CASSRGDQETQYF.

The chain carries TRBV6-1 and TRBJ1-1; 7 bases fit TRBD1. V lost 4 bases and J lost 6; bases outside the gene matches: 17. The CDR3 contains 17 residues. CDR1 MNHNS and CDR2 SASEGT come from the germline V gene. The CDR3 loop reads CASSGYRGMRVLAEAFF. The CDR3, as DNA: TGTGCCAGCAGTGGCTACAGGGGAATGAGAGTTTTGGCTGAAGCTTTCTTT.

This chain connects TRBV5-6 to TRBJ2-1, with TRBD2 identical over 12 bases. This CDR3 is 15 amino acids long. The germline gives CDR1 SGHDT, CDR2 YYEEEE. The V and J ends lost 5 bases and 7 bases, in that order; junction bases with no gene match: 7. The CDR3 DNA sequence: TGTGCCAGCAGACCGGGACTAGCGGGTCCTAATGAGCAGTTCTTC. Translation: CASRPGLAGPNEQFF.

The chain joins TRBV11-3 to TRBJ2-5, with D hard to call. The CDR3 is 14 amino acids. Looked up from germline, CDR1 is SGHNT and CDR2 is YENEEA. Trimming removed 4 bases from V and 5 bases from J, with 14 bases in between. This chain's CDR3 is CASSSSPSSETQYF. DNA of the CDR3: TGTGCCAGCAGCTCCTCCCCCTCCTCGGAGACCCAGTACTTC.

The rearrangement links TRBV5-1 to TRBJ2-3; D unclear. Germline V gives CDR1 SGHRS, CDR2 YFSETQ. The CDR3 has 15 residues. V was cut by 3 bases and J by 0 bases, with 11 bases left in between. CDR3 loop: CASSYLPGSTDTQYF. CDR3 bases: TGCGCCAGCAGCTACCTCCCGGGTAGCACAGATACGCAGTATTTT.

The chain combines TRBV7-9 with TRBJ2-5, with D hard to call. V lost 8 bases and J lost 3, with 13 bases in between. There are 13 residues in the CDR3. Germline-derived CDR1 and CDR2 are SEHNR and FQNEAQ (reference sequence). The CDR3 is CASAGTEEETQYF. The CDR3 DNA is TGTGCCAGCGCCGGAACGGAAGAAGAGACCCAGTACTTC.

This clone has a handful of counts. V usage is TRBV7-8 and J usage is TRBJ2-5; TRBD2 might be the D (7 bases). Germline lookup yields CDR1 SGHVS and CDR2 FQNEAQ. With 1 base removed from V and 11 bases from J, the gap between germline ends came to 20 bases. The CDR3 is 15 amino acids. CDR3: CASSLGGGRGGEQYF. CDR3 nucleotides: TGTGCCAGCAGCTTAGGGGGCGGCAGGGGAGGGGAGCAGTACTTC. The full variable domain, completed using reference TRBV7-8 and TRBJ2-5, is GAGVSQSPRYKVAKRGQDVALRCDPISGHVSLFWYQQALGQGPEFLTYFQNEAQLDKSGLPSDRFFAERPEGSVSTLKIQRTQQEDSAVYLCASSLGGGRGGEQYFGPGTRLLVL.